This T cell receptor beta chain is from a study of OX40 agonist ivuxolimab in advanced cancers. Trimming took 2 bases from V and 0 from J, leaving 13 bases between them. In germline, CDR1 is LNHNV, CDR2 YYDKDF (reference sequence). The CDR3 runs to 16 residues. Sequenced by immunoSEQ multiplex PCR; TCRdb stores in-frame clones only, minus some. The sample contains 35,000 or so clones, 70% to 85% of which appear only once. Exclusion of a patient followed from autoimmune disease history or systemic immunosuppression. On this clone itself: Its antigen remains unknown.

Whole-study results and caveats: Clonal expansion by week 6 occurred in CD4+ and CD8+ blood T cells (at 0.1 to 3.0 mg/kg). Relative to CD4+ cells, CD8+ T cells on average had more expanded clones. Low normalized T-cell clonal expansion also characterized some of the nonresponders.

The sample consisted of CD4+ or CD8+ T cells sorted from blood, taken in a trial of the OX40 agonist ivuxolimab. The V and J genes are TRBV15 and TRBJ2-5; D is uncertain. The sequence was collected from an adult with an advanced solid tumor such as melanoma, head and neck, liver or kidney cancer. CDR3 nucleotide sequence: TGTGCCACCAGCAGACCCCCGTCGAGTAACCAAGAGACCCAGTACTTC. Translating gives CATSRPPSSNQETQYF.